These T cell receptor beta chains were read from a single sample in a study of long-term antiretroviral therapy in people with HIV. Sequencing used immunoSEQ multiplex PCR; TCRdb keeps in-frame clones, though not all of them. The sample contains about 22,000 clones, around 80% of which appear only once. The material sequenced was unsorted PBMCs, taken 1.2 years after starting antiretroviral therapy. These receptor sequences come from a woman in her thirties or forties with HIV. CDR3s include the opening cysteine and the closing phenylalanine or tryptophan. Each record gives: clone size, J gene, V gene, D gene, CDR3 protein, CDR3 DNA. D genes are given only for firm matches. Size is omitted from some rows. Given values are once, few, many or a class for expanded clones.

clone_size: .; j_call: TRBJ1-2; v_call: TRBV6-5; d_call: TRBD1; cdr3_aa: CASSGQTGTGYTF; cdr3_nt: TGTGCCAGCAGTGGCCAGACAGGGACTGGCTACACCTTC
clone_size: .; j_call: TRBJ1-5; v_call: TRBV7-6; d_call: .; cdr3_aa: CASSLGAGWQGNQPQHF; cdr3_nt: TGTGCCAGCAGCTTAGGCGCGGGGTGGCAGGGCAATCAGCCCCAGCATTTT
clone_size: .; j_call: TRBJ2-6; v_call: TRBV21-1; d_call: .; cdr3_aa: CASSARIWDRESGANVLTF; cdr3_nt: TGTGCCAGCAGCGCACGAATTTGGGACAGGGAATCTGGGGCCAACGTCCTGACTTTC
clone_size: .; j_call: TRBJ2-1; v_call: TRBV27; d_call: .; cdr3_aa: CASSSAPLSSYNEQFF; cdr3_nt: TGTGCCAGCAGTTCCGCCCCCTTGAGCTCCTACAATGAGCAGTTCTTC
clone_size: .; j_call: TRBJ2-7; v_call: TRBV10-2; d_call: .; cdr3_aa: CASRKDPGPYEQYF; cdr3_nt: TGCGCCAGCAGAAAAGACCCTGGGCCCTACGAGCAGTACTTC
clone_size: once; j_call: TRBJ2-1; v_call: TRBV19; d_call: .; cdr3_aa: CASSEGSYNEQFF; cdr3_nt: TGTGCCAGTAGTGAGGGTTCCTACAATGAGCAGTTCTTC
clone_size: .; j_call: TRBJ1-1; v_call: TRBV2; d_call: .; cdr3_aa: CASSDGRAFF; cdr3_nt: TGTGCCAGCAGTGATGGACGAGCTTTCTTT
clone_size: .; j_call: TRBJ2-7; v_call: TRBV10-2; d_call: TRBD1; cdr3_aa: CASSGTGPHEQYF; cdr3_nt: TGCGCCAGCAGTGGGACAGGGCCCCACGAGCAGTACTTC
clone_size: .; j_call: TRBJ2-5; v_call: TRBV6-5; d_call: TRBD2; cdr3_aa: CASSYPRGGVQETQYF; cdr3_nt: TGTGCCAGCAGTTACCCGAGGGGAGGGGTCCAAGAGACCCAGTACTTC
clone_size: .; j_call: TRBJ1-4; v_call: TRBV7-8; d_call: TRBD1; cdr3_aa: CASSGQGTDEKLFF; cdr3_nt: TGTGCCAGCAGCGGACAGGGGACAGATGAAAAACTGTTTTTT
clone_size: .; j_call: TRBJ1-1; v_call: TRBV4-1; d_call: .; cdr3_aa: CASSQERNPYTEAFF; cdr3_nt: TGCGCCAGCAGCCAAGAAAGAAACCCGTACACTGAAGCTTTCTTT
clone_size: .; j_call: TRBJ2-3; v_call: TRBV29-1; d_call: .; cdr3_aa: CSVDVGFSTDTQYF; cdr3_nt: TGCAGCGTTGACGTCGGTTTTTCGACAGATACGCAGTATTTT
clone_size: .; j_call: TRBJ1-1; v_call: TRBV28; d_call: TRBD1; cdr3_aa: CASSYPGTGTEAFF; cdr3_nt: TGTGCCAGCAGTTATCCTGGGACAGGGACTGAAGCTTTCTTT
clone_size: .; j_call: TRBJ2-1; v_call: TRBV7-9; d_call: .; cdr3_aa: CASSSWQGPYNEQFF; cdr3_nt: TGTGCCAGCAGCTCTTGGCAGGGGCCCTACAATGAGCAGTTCTTC
clone_size: .; j_call: TRBJ2-4; v_call: TRBV12-5; d_call: .; cdr3_aa: CASGPLGPQNIQYF; cdr3_nt: TGTGCTAGTGGTCCCCTTGGGCCACAAAACATTCAGTACTTC
clone_size: few; j_call: TRBJ1-2; v_call: TRBV6-5; d_call: TRBD1; cdr3_aa: CASSTFDRGQGYTF; cdr3_nt: TGTGCCAGCAGTACCTTTGACAGGGGGCAAGGCTACACCTTC
clone_size: .; j_call: TRBJ1-2; v_call: TRBV27; d_call: TRBD1; cdr3_aa: CASKGLGDWGQDINYGYTF; cdr3_nt: TGTGCCAGCAAAGGTCTCGGCGATTGGGGACAGGATATTAACTATGGCTACACCTTC
clone_size: .; j_call: TRBJ1-1; v_call: TRBV6-4; d_call: .; cdr3_aa: CASSDSSINTEAFF; cdr3_nt: TGTGCCAGCAGTGACTCGTCCATCAACACTGAAGCTTTCTTT
clone_size: .; j_call: TRBJ2-2; v_call: TRBV6-6; d_call: .; cdr3_aa: CASRVGTGNTGELFF; cdr3_nt: TGTGCCAGCAGGGTCGGGACGGGGAACACCGGGGAGCTGTTTTTT
clone_size: .; j_call: TRBJ1-5; v_call: TRBV2; d_call: TRBD1; cdr3_aa: CASVRGRGQPQHF; cdr3_nt: TGTGCCAGCGTCAGGGGGCGCGGGCAGCCCCAGCATTTT
clone_size: .; j_call: TRBJ1-1; v_call: TRBV2; d_call: TRBD1; cdr3_aa: CASSLDRGTEAFF; cdr3_nt: TGTGCCAGCAGTCTAGACAGGGGAACTGAAGCTTTCTTT
clone_size: .; j_call: TRBJ2-7; v_call: TRBV4-3; d_call: .; cdr3_aa: CASSQGHGYEQYF; cdr3_nt: TGCGCCAGCAGCCAAGGACACGGTTACGAGCAGTACTTC
clone_size: .; j_call: TRBJ1-6; v_call: TRBV7-2; d_call: .; cdr3_aa: CASSPISRGHDNSPLHF; cdr3_nt: TGTGCCAGCAGCCCTATCAGCAGAGGACATGATAATTCACCCCTCCACTTT
clone_size: few; j_call: TRBJ1-5; v_call: TRBV12-5; d_call: .; cdr3_aa: CASGSVGGNQPQHF; cdr3_nt: TGTGCTAGTGGCTCCGTCGGGGGAAATCAGCCCCAGCATTTT
clone_size: .; j_call: TRBJ2-7; v_call: TRBV5-1; d_call: .; cdr3_aa: CASSPGLGGYEQYF; cdr3_nt: TGCGCCAGCAGCCCCGGACTGGGGGGCTACGAGCAGTACTTC
clone_size: .; j_call: TRBJ2-3; v_call: TRBV4-1; d_call: TRBD2; cdr3_aa: CASSQASGIEADTQYF; cdr3_nt: TGCGCCAGCAGCCAGGCTAGCGGGATTGAGGCAGATACGCAGTATTTT
clone_size: few; j_call: TRBJ2-7; v_call: TRBV27; d_call: .; cdr3_aa: CASSPQGLGAYEQYF; cdr3_nt: TGTGCCAGTTCCCCACAGGGACTGGGGGCCTACGAGCAGTACTTC
clone_size: few; j_call: TRBJ2-1; v_call: TRBV6-5; d_call: TRBD1; cdr3_aa: CASSLTGQANEQFF; cdr3_nt: TGTGCCAGCAGCCTAACTGGACAGGCCAATGAGCAGTTCTTC
clone_size: once; j_call: TRBJ1-5; v_call: TRBV2; d_call: .; cdr3_aa: CASSEMRVFQPQHF; cdr3_nt: TGTGCCAGCAGTGAGATGAGGGTTTTCCAGCCCCAGCATTTT
clone_size: .; j_call: TRBJ2-5; v_call: TRBV7-9; d_call: .; cdr3_aa: CASSLLTGHQETQYF; cdr3_nt: TGTGCCAGCAGCCTTCTAACGGGCCATCAAGAGACCCAGTACTTC
clone_size: .; j_call: TRBJ2-7; v_call: TRBV14; d_call: .; cdr3_aa: CASSQDPGRRIDEQYF; cdr3_nt: TGTGCCAGCAGCCAAGACCCTGGGAGAAGGATCGACGAGCAGTACTTC
clone_size: medium-sized; j_call: TRBJ2-7; v_call: TRBV25-1; d_call: .; cdr3_aa: CASSERIGVEQYF; cdr3_nt: TGTGCCAGCAGTGAAAGGATAGGGGTCGAGCAGTACTTC
clone_size: .; j_call: TRBJ2-1; v_call: TRBV2; d_call: TRBD2; cdr3_aa: CATVNLAGVNNEQFF; cdr3_nt: TGTGCCACCGTAAACCTAGCGGGAGTTAATAATGAGCAGTTCTTC
clone_size: .; j_call: TRBJ2-7; v_call: TRBV7-9; d_call: .; cdr3_aa: CASSPSTVSAYEQYF; cdr3_nt: TGTGCCAGCAGCCCGTCCACAGTTAGCGCGTACGAGCAGTACTTC
clone_size: .; j_call: TRBJ2-1; v_call: TRBV27; d_call: .; cdr3_aa: CASSLGTGSYNEQFF; cdr3_nt: TGTGCCAGCAGTTTGGGGACTGGTTCCTACAATGAGCAGTTCTTC
clone_size: .; j_call: TRBJ1-4; v_call: TRBV5-3; d_call: .; cdr3_aa: CARSLMGAATNEKLFF; cdr3_nt: TGTGCCAGAAGCTTGATGGGGGCTGCAACTAATGAAAAACTGTTTTTT
clone_size: .; j_call: TRBJ2-3; v_call: TRBV27; d_call: .; cdr3_aa: CASSFGGAGTDTQYF; cdr3_nt: TGTGCCAGCAGTTTTGGGGGGGCAGGCACAGATACGCAGTATTTT
clone_size: .; j_call: TRBJ1-4; v_call: TRBV11-2; d_call: TRBD1; cdr3_aa: CASSLGQGGEKLFF; cdr3_nt: TGTGCCAGCAGCTTAGGACAGGGGGGGGAAAAACTGTTTTTT
clone_size: once; j_call: TRBJ2-1; v_call: TRBV29-1; d_call: .; cdr3_aa: CSGYSRDYNEQFF; cdr3_nt: TGCAGCGGTTATAGCAGGGACTACAATGAGCAGTTCTTC
clone_size: .; j_call: TRBJ2-6; v_call: TRBV10-2; d_call: .; cdr3_aa: CASSESGANVLTF; cdr3_nt: TGCGCCAGCAGTGAGTCGGGGGCCAACGTCCTGACTTTC
clone_size: few; j_call: TRBJ2-7; v_call: TRBV11-2; d_call: .; cdr3_aa: CASSRTAGGPEQYF; cdr3_nt: TGTGCCAGCAGCCGGACGGCAGGTGGGCCCGAGCAGTACTTC
clone_size: once; j_call: TRBJ2-7; v_call: TRBV9; d_call: .; cdr3_aa: CASSLQESYEQYF; cdr3_nt: TGTGCCAGCAGCCTCCAGGAATCCTACGAGCAGTACTTC
clone_size: .; j_call: TRBJ2-7; v_call: TRBV10-1; d_call: TRBD1; cdr3_aa: CASSPGTGYYEQYF; cdr3_nt: TGCGCCAGCAGTCCCGGGACAGGGTACTACGAGCAGTACTTC
clone_size: few; j_call: TRBJ1-2; v_call: TRBV7-8; d_call: .; cdr3_aa: CASSLETGNYGYTF; cdr3_nt: TGTGCCAGCAGCTTAGAAACAGGGAACTATGGCTACACCTTC
clone_size: .; j_call: TRBJ1-3; v_call: TRBV2; d_call: .; cdr3_aa: CASSEAHMQSAFGNTIYF; cdr3_nt: TGTGCCAGCAGTGAAGCGCATATGCAGTCCGCCTTCGGAAACACCATATATTTT
clone_size: once; j_call: TRBJ1-6; v_call: TRBV7-8; d_call: TRBD1; cdr3_aa: CASSADRSGVGSPLHF; cdr3_nt: TGTGCCAGCAGCGCGGACAGGTCGGGGGTGGGTTCACCCCTCCACTTT
clone_size: .; j_call: TRBJ2-1; v_call: TRBV12-5; d_call: .; cdr3_aa: CASGVNNEQFF; cdr3_nt: TGTGCTAGTGGTGTCAATAATGAGCAGTTCTTC
clone_size: once; j_call: TRBJ1-5; v_call: TRBV4-1; d_call: .; cdr3_aa: CASTQAGGGNQPQHF; cdr3_nt: TGCGCCAGCACCCAGGCGGGAGGAGGCAATCAGCCCCAGCATTTT